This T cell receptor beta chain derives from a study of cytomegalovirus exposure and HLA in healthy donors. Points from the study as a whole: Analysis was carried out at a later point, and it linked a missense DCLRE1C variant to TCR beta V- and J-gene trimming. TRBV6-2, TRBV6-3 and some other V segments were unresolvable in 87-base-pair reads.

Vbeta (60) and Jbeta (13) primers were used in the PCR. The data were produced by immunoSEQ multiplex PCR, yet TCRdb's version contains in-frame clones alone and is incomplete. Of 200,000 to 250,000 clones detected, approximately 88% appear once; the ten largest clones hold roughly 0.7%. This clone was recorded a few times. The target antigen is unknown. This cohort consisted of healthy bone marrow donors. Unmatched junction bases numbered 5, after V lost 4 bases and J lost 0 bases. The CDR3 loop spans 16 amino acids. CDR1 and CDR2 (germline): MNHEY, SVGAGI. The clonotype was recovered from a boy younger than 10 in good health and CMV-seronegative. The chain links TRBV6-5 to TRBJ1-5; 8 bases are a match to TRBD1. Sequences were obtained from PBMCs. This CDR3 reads CASSFGTGYSNQPQHF. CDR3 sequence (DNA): TGTGCCAGCAGTTTCGGGACAGGTTATAGCAATCAGCCCCAGCATTTT.